This TCR beta chain emerged from a study of vaccination effects on CD4 cells after COVID-19. Findings of the study overall: In the study, convalescent patients were few, and early post-infection timepoints were absent. Common cold coronavirus cross-reactivity was shown by only 1 of 255 vaccine-induced clones in healthy vaccinees. In the late period after vaccination, infection- and vaccine-induced clones contracted markedly.

The germline gives CDR1 LGHDT, CDR2 YNNKEL (reference sequence). CDR3 size: 15 residues. V lost 2 bases and J 8 bases, leaving 18 bases between the germline ends. On this clone: What it binds is unknown.

Antigen-specific CD4+ T cells were first expanded with viral peptide pools by the ViraFEST assay and only then sequenced. Between days 9 and 10 of culture, CD4+ T cells were separated out. The cohort was immunized with two doses of either the BNT162b2 or mRNA-1273 vaccine. It was with about 10 IU/ml IL-2 and 8 to 10 ug/ml peptides that around 1.8 million PBMC per well were cultured. Clones were sequenced by immunoSEQ multiplex PCR, and TCRdb holds only the in-frame ones, with some missing. The repertoire holds tens of thousands of clones, with 75% to 85% as singletons. The source material was CD4+ T cells from PBMCs cultured with HCoV-229E spike peptides, sampled after COVID-19 vaccination. J is TRBJ1-2 and V is TRBV3-1 (or the pseudogene TRBV3-2), with D maybe TRBD1 (5 bases). This receptor was obtained from a human donor who received a COVID-19 vaccine. Here the CDR3 reads CASSQRAGTSGGYTF. The CDR3 coding sequence is TGTGCCAGCAGCCAACGGGCAGGGACCTCGGGGGGCTACACCTTC.